Included here is one T cell receptor beta chain sequence, with context. The antigen is not known. In TCRdb, the reads were re-called with MiXCR into one record per CDR3 protein. Of roughly 700,000 distinct CDR3 sequences in the sample, approximately 33% were seen once. This entry comes from a study of T cell repertoires in cytomegalovirus infection. Study as a whole: It can be stated that public TCR beta signatures indicated CMV infection as well as a matching HLA type.

The CDR3 is 16 residues long. The ends lost 4 bases at V and 3 bases at J; junction bases unmatched: 12. The V gene's germline CDR1 is LNHNV and CDR2 YYDKDF (reference sequence). General observations from the study: Public TCR beta family frequency separated CMV-and-HLA carriers, including in an independent cohort. CMV-specific TCR beta clonotypes restricted by HLA-C dominated the ex vivo response.

The J gene is TRBJ2-7, the V gene TRBV15; TRBD1 aligns across 7 bases. Sequenced material: cultured PBMCs, taken from culture after CMV antigen stimulation. This receptor was taken from a human donor in good health (CMV status not recorded). Some clones in this sample may be carry-over from other donors' samples. The CDR3, as DNA: TGTGCCACCAGCATCCTCACCGGGACAGCTGTCTACGAGCAGTACTTC. Protein product: CATSILTGTAVYEQYF.